This T cell receptor (beta chain) was sequenced in a study of regulatory T cells in long-lasting Graves disease. With iRepertoire HTBI primers and Arm-PCR of CDR3 regions, TCR beta libraries were built. Via MiXCR, TCRdb re-called the multiplex PCR reads, giving one row per CDR3 protein. The data show over 450,000 distinct CDR3 sequences, under 25% seen once. This CDR3 contains 17 residues. Germline V CDR1 and CDR2: SGHTA, FQGNSA. Trimming took 5 bases from V and 2 from J, leaving 18 bases between them. As regards this clonotype: Its antigen remains unidentified.

Study-wide points: Persistent disease preferred TRBV28, TRBJ1-2 and TRBJ2-5. Small sample size may have lowered accuracy. Rather than thyroid tissue, only peripheral blood underwent study. Persistent Graves' patients had lower TCR diversity than newly diagnosed ones.

The time point: persistent/refractory GD, antithyroid drugs over 5 years with positive TRAb. Construction of the TCR library relied on RNA isolated from PBMCs. Material: peripheral blood mononuclear cells (PBMCs), obtained when the disease was refractory, from a patient treated with antithyroid drugs. This clonotype originated in a female donor with Graves disease. The chain carries TRBV7-2 and TRBJ2-2; D possibly corresponds to TRBD2 (6 bases). CDR3: CASSRARETVNTGELFF. The CDR3 DNA reads TGTGCCAGCAGCCGGGCCCGGGAGACCGTCAACACCGGGGAGCTGTTTTTT.